The present entry profiles one T cell receptor (beta chain) with its context. These data come from a study of blood T cells in healthy people across ages. The ends lost 7 bases at V and 3 bases at J; junction bases unmatched: 6. Germline V lookup: CDR1 SNHLY, CDR2 FYNNEI. The CDR3 covers 15 residues. PCR was performed a second time for about 6 to 12 cycles using a sample-barcoded 5' primer and a J-beta primer mix. TCRdb recomputed calls from the 5' RACE reads with MiXCR, one row per CDR3 protein. The table has about 780,000 distinct CDR3 sequences, about 47% seen once. The rearrangement links TRBV2 to TRBJ2-1, with TRBD2 matching 10 bases. This TCR came from an older man in good health. The sample taken for sequencing was blood. Written as DNA, the CDR3 is TGTGCCAGCAACCCCGGGACTAGCGTCTACAATGAGCAGTTCTTC. Its protein product is CASNPGTSVYNEQFF.